This T cell receptor (beta chain) comes out of a study of blood T cell repertoires in COVID-19. The CDR3 covers 14 residues. Germline CDR1 is LNHDA and CDR2 is SQIVND (reference sequence). V was pared by 6 bases and J by 1 base, with 12 bases between. The assay was immunoSEQ multiplex PCR, and TCRdb's table has in-frame clones only and misses some. The data show about 62,000 clones, 76% seen once. This TCR was sampled from a woman between 50 and 59 years old with active or convalescent COVID-19. The V call is TRBV19, the J call TRBJ1-1; possibly TRBD1 for D (5 bases). The sample taken for sequencing was peripheral blood. The chain's CDR3 is CASRTGGTNTEAFF. The CDR3 DNA reads TGTGCCAGTAGGACGGGAGGGACGAACACTGAAGCTTTCTTT.